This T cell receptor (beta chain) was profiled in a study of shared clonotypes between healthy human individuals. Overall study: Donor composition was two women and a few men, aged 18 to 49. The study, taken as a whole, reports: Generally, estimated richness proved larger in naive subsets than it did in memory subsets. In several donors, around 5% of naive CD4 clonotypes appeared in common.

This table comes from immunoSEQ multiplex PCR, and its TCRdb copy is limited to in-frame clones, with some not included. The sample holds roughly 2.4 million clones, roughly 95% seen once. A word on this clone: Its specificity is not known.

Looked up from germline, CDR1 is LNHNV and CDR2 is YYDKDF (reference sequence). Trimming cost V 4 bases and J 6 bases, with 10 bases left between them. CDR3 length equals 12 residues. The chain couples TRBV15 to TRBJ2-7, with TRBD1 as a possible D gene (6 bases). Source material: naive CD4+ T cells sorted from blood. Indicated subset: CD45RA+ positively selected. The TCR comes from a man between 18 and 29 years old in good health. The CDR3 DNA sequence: TGTGCCACCAGCAAGTTCAGGGGCGAGCAGTACTTC. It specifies CATSKFRGEQYF.